This paragraph covers one T cell receptor beta chain sequence. These data belong to a study of shared clonotypes between healthy human individuals. Produced via immunoSEQ multiplex PCR; TCRdb's table is partial and in-frame only. The table has more than 1,200,000 clones, approximately 98.5% seen once; the top ten hold approximately 0.4%. CDR3 size: 13 residues. V was cut by 5 bases and J by 6 bases, with 14 bases left in between. Germline loops: CDR1 MDHEN, CDR2 SYDVKM. This TCR was sampled from a man aged 25 to 40 in good health. Sequencing input: naive CD4+ T cells sorted from blood. Noted subset: CD45RA+ positively selected. The V and J genes are TRBV28 and TRBJ2-7; tentative D call: TRBD2 (5 bases). Written as DNA, the CDR3 is TGTGCCAGCAGTCCGGACGGGGTCCGCGAGCAGTACTTC. Its protein product is CASSPDGVREQYF.